Below are 10 T cell receptor beta chains sequenced from a single sample in a study of CD8+ T cells in alopecia areata. RNA extraction was followed by reverse transcription into cDNA, which acted as the sequencing template. Clones were sequenced by immunoSEQ multiplex PCR, and TCRdb holds only the in-frame ones, with some missing. The sample has 200,000 to 250,000 clones; about 61% are singletons. The sample was CD8+ T cells sorted from blood. These receptors were taken from a human donor in good health.

This rearrangement joins TRBV29-1 to TRBJ1-5, with 9 bases aligning to TRBD1. This CDR3 spans 14 amino acids. The V gene end was trimmed by 5 bases and the J gene end by 1 base; junction bases not matched to a gene: 3. Germline-derived CDR1 and CDR2 are SQVTM and ANQGSEA. CDR3 sequence: CSVWDRESNQPQHF. CDR3 DNA: TGCAGCGTTTGGGACAGGGAAAGCAATCAGCCCCAGCATTTT.

The chain combines TRBV5-4 with TRBJ2-5, with TRBD2 matching over 8 bases. The CDR3 totals 19 residues. J lost 0 bases, V lost 2 bases, and 15 bases had no gene match. Germline V gives CDR1 SGHNT, CDR2 YYREEE (reference sequence). The chain's CDR3 is CASSFLVGTRDTYQETQYF. DNA for the CDR3: TGTGCCAGCAGCTTCCTCGTCGGGACTAGAGATACTTACCAAGAGACCCAGTACTTC.

This sequence joins TRBV28 and TRBJ1-6; TRBD1 might be the D (5 bases). This CDR3 comprises 15 residues. Trimming cost V 1 base and J 8 bases, with 12 bases left between them. From germline, CDR1 is MDHEN and CDR2 SYDVKM. CDR3 sequence: CASSLFRTRDSPLHF. As DNA, the CDR3 is TGTGCCAGCAGTTTATTTCGGACAAGAGATTCACCCCTCCACTTT. The variable domain in full, with the rest retrieved from reference TRBV28 and TRBJ1-6, is DVKVTQSSRYLVKRTGEKVFLECVQDMDHENMFWYRQDPGLGLRLIYFSYDVKMKEKGDIPEGYSVSREKKERFSLILESASTNQTSMYLCASSLFRTRDSPLHFGNGTRLTVT.

V gene TRBV4-1 combines with J gene TRBJ2-7; D perhaps matches TRBD1 (5 bases). The CDR3 spans 14 residues. The germline V gene has CDR1 MGHRA and CDR2 YSYEKL. V was cut by 0 bases and J by 2 bases, with 8 bases left in between. CDR3 residues: CASSQDIRAYEQYF. DNA of the CDR3: TGCGCCAGCAGCCAAGATATCAGGGCCTACGAGCAGTACTTC.

This clone was seen only a few times. The V and J genes are TRBV11-3 and TRBJ1-1; D is uncertain. This CDR3 has 11 amino acids. CDR1 is SGHNT, CDR2 YENEEA, per germline. Trimming took off 4 bases at V and 4 bases at J, with 4 bases between the two ends. CDR3 protein: CASSYGTEAFF. In DNA, the CDR3 is TGTGCCAGCAGCTACGGCACTGAAGCTTTCTTT.

The rearrangement links TRBV29-1 to TRBJ1-2; a weak D match, TRBD1 (6 bases). V dropped 0 bases and J dropped 7 bases, with 12 bases sitting between them. Germline V gives CDR1 SQVTM, CDR2 ANQGSEA. CDR3 length: 13 residues. CDR3 bases: TGCAGCGTTGAAGATCGGGGGCAGGGTGGCTACACCTTC. Its translation is CSVEDRGQGGYTF.

This clone was detected only a few times. The chain joins TRBV14 to TRBJ1-2; possibly TRBD1 for D (5 bases). Germline CDR1 SGHDN, CDR2 FVKESK. This CDR3 comprises 19 residues. Between the trimmed V and J ends, which lost 0 bases and 2 bases, there was a span of 22 bases. CDR3 in DNA: TGTGCCAGCAGCCAAGATTGGAGGGCAGGGTCGGGGAAGAACTATGGCTACACCTTC. It translates to CASSQDWRAGSGKNYGYTF.

The gene calls are TRBV4-1 and TRBJ1-1; D might be TRBD1 (5 bases). Deletions cut 8 bases from V and 5 bases from J, with 12 bases between. There are 12 residues in the CDR3. Germline CDR1 and CDR2: MGHRA and YSYEKL. CDR3 in DNA: TGCGCCAGCCGGCCGGGGGGAACTGAAGCTTTCTTT. Translating it yields CASRPGGTEAFF.

The CDR3, as DNA: TGCGCCAGCAGCTCTGGACAGGGGGGATCCACTGAAGCTTTCTTT. Encoded protein: CASSSGQGGSTEAFF. The V and J genes are TRBV5-1 and TRBJ1-1; TRBD1 matches at 10 bases. The J segment lost 4 bases and the V segment lost 3 bases, leaving 6 bases of the junction unmatched. CDR1 SGHRS and CDR2 YFSETQ come from the germline V gene. This CDR3 contains 15 residues. The full variable domain, in which reference TRBV5-1 and TRBJ1-1 provide the parts outside the CDR3, is KAGVTQTPRYLIKTRGQQVTLSCSPISGHRSVSWYQQTPGQGLQFLFEYFSETQRNKGNFPGRFSGRQFSNSRSEMNVSTLELGDSALYLCASSSGQGGSTEAFFGQGTRLTVV.

This clone was recorded a few times. The chain employs TRBV11-3 and TRBJ2-7, with TRBD2 identical over 7 bases. V shed 2 bases, J shed 3 bases, and the junction held 1 base outside the gene matches. This CDR3 region has 13 residues. CDR1 SGHNT and CDR2 YENEEA come from the germline V gene. CDR3 loop: CASSLQRGYEQYF. In DNA, the CDR3 is TGTGCCAGCAGCTTACAGCGGGGCTACGAGCAGTACTTC.